One sample yielded the 11 T cell receptor beta chains listed below, sequenced in a study of blood T cell repertoires in COVID-19. Sequenced by immunoSEQ multiplex PCR; TCRdb stores in-frame clones only, minus some. The sample includes a few hundred thousand clones, 75% to 90% of them seen just once. Sequencing used peripheral blood. All receptors come from a young man with acute or convalescent COVID-19.

This chain links TRBV7-6 with TRBJ2-1, with D perhaps TRBD1 (6 bases). Germline loops: CDR1 SGHVS, CDR2 FNYEAQ. This CDR3 has 16 amino acids. Trimming removed 3 bases at V and 0 bases at J, with 12 bases between. CDR3 coding DNA: TGTGCCAGCAGCTTCGACGACAGGAGCTCCTACAATGAGCAGTTCTTC. Residues: CASSFDDRSSYNEQFF.

The J gene is TRBJ2-7, the V gene TRBV7-9, with D tentatively TRBD2 (5 bases). This CDR3 has 14 amino acids. The germline V gene has CDR1 SEHNR and CDR2 FQNEAQ (reference sequence). V was shortened by 3 bases and J by 0 bases, with 9 bases between the two germline ends. CDR3 protein: CASSFHLASYEQYF. CDR3 sequence (DNA): TGTGCCAGCAGCTTTCACCTAGCCTCCTACGAGCAGTACTTC.

This chain connects TRBV5-1 to TRBJ2-7; TRBD2 matches 7 bases. The CDR3 contains 14 residues. Germline lookup yields CDR1 SGHRS and CDR2 YFSETQ. Trimming took 4 bases from V and 0 from J; bases not matched to a gene: 4. CDR3 nucleotides: TGCGCCAGCAGCCAGCGGGGTTACTCCTACGAGCAGTACTTC. Residues: CASSQRGYSYEQYF.

Remarks on this clone: In the same sample, other DNA sequences code for this CDR3. The V and J genes are TRBV5-8 and TRBJ1-5; 7 nucleotides match TRBD1. This CDR3 region has 16 residues. Germline V CDR1 and CDR2: SGHTS, YDEGEE. Trimming at V came to 2 bases and at J to 0 bases, leaving 5 bases not matched to a gene. The CDR3: CASSLRGQYSNQPQHF. The CDR3 bases are TGTGCCAGCAGCTTAAGGGGGCAATATAGCAATCAGCCCCAGCATTTT.

The chain employs TRBV28 and TRBJ2-4; TRBD2 agrees at 8 bases. J lost 0 bases, V lost 7 bases, and 11 bases had no gene match. Germline CDR1 reads MDHEN; CDR2 reads SYDVKM. This CDR3 has 17 amino acids. CDR3 sequence: CASTQERGTSAKNIQYF. The CDR3 DNA follows: TGTGCCAGCACCCAAGAGCGGGGGACTTCAGCCAAAAACATTCAGTACTTC.

This clone occurred many times. V usage is TRBV13 and J usage is TRBJ2-1; 10 nucleotides match TRBD2. V dropped 5 bases and J dropped 6; count of bases not matched to a gene: 10. There are 16 residues in the CDR3. Per the germline V gene, CDR1 is PRHDT and CDR2 is FYEKMQ (reference sequence). The CDR3 region is CASSTDPGLATNEQFF. In DNA form, the CDR3 reads TGTGCCAGCAGCACAGATCCGGGACTAGCGACCAATGAGCAGTTCTTC. Full variable domain (missing parts from reference TRBV13 and TRBJ2-1): AAGVIQSPRHLIKEKRETATLKCYPIPRHDTVYWYQQGPGQDPQFLISFYEKMQSDKGSIPDRFSAQQFSDYHSELNMSSLELGDSALYFCASSTDPGLATNEQFFGPGTRLTVL.

The chain recombines TRBV5-5 with TRBJ1-5; D is undetermined. V lost 2 bases, J lost 2 bases, and 14 bases lay in between. Germline loops: CDR1 SGHKS, CDR2 YYEKEE (reference sequence). The length of the CDR3 is 16 residues. The CDR3 sequence: CASSFYNLRGNQPQHF. The CDR3, as DNA: TGTGCCAGCAGCTTTTATAACCTTCGGGGCAATCAGCCCCAGCATTTT.

This clone was counted a few times. The chain recombines TRBV19 with TRBJ1-5, with D unresolved. Germline values: CDR1 LNHDA, CDR2 SQIVND (reference sequence). V gave up 4 bases and J gave up 0 bases, with 7 bases separating them. CDR3 length: 14 residues. The CDR3 nucleotides read TGTGCCAGTAGTACCGGGAATAGCAATCAGCCCCAGCATTTT. Protein sequence: CASSTGNSNQPQHF.

This chain links TRBV10-3 with TRBJ1-5; 11 bases fit TRBD1. CDR3 length: 16 residues. J lost 0 bases, V lost 7 bases, and 5 bases had no gene match. Germline lookup yields CDR1 ENHRY and CDR2 SYGVKD. The CDR3 DNA reads TGTGCCATCAAAGGGACAGGGGGAGGTAGCAATCAGCCCCAGCATTTT. Translating it yields CAIKGTGGGSNQPQHF.

The rearrangement links TRBV28 to TRBJ2-7, with TRBD2 as a possible D gene (6 bases). Germline CDR1 is MDHEN and CDR2 is SYDVKM. With 6 bases removed from V and 6 bases from J, the gap between germline ends came to 18 bases. The CDR3 spans 14 residues. DNA of the CDR3: TGTGCCAGCAGCCCCGTCTTCCGGGGGACCGAGCAGTACTTC. Its translation is CASSPVFRGTEQYF. Together with reference TRBV28 and TRBJ2-7, the CDR3 gives the full variable domain: DVKVTQSSRYLVKRTGEKVFLECVQDMDHENMFWYRQDPGLGLRLIYFSYDVKMKEKGDIPEGYSVSREKKERFSLILESASTNQTSMYLCASSPVFRGTEQYFGPGTRLTVT.

The chain employs TRBV5-8 and TRBJ2-5; 7 bases align to TRBD2. V lost 0 bases and J lost 5; bases outside the gene matches: 10. Germline V gene lookup returns CDR1 SGHTS and CDR2 YDEGEE. The CDR3 is made up of 16 amino acids. CDR3 nucleotide sequence: TGTGCCAGCAGCTTGGGGTCTAGCGGAGGGTACGAGACCCAGTACTTC. Translating gives CASSLGSSGGYETQYF. The variable domain in full, with the rest retrieved from reference TRBV5-8 and TRBJ2-5, is EAGVTQSPTHLIKTRGQQATLRCSPISGHTSVYWYQQALGLGLQFLLWYDEGEERNRGNFPPRFSGRQFPNYSSELNVNALELEDSALYLCASSLGSSGGYETQYFGPGTRLLVL.